The entry below describes one T cell receptor (beta chain). This clonotype appeared many times. Its recognized antigen is unknown. No quality values exist for individual bases; no much larger clone is one base distant. These data originate in a study of molecular identifiers for immune sequencing clone quantification (dated by TCRdb to 2016 to 2018). Describing the broader study: For a replicate experiment, RNA from roughly 20,000 or 100,000 naive CD8 T cells was divided into five aliquots, of which four were sequenced. This methods study benchmarked molecular-identifier clustering-based TCR repertoire sequencing (MIDCIRS) and TCR RNA copy counting, using CD8 T cells to do so. Overall study outcomes, separate from this receptor: When barcode sub-clustering was left out, chimeric consensus sequences inflated TCR diversity, with chimeras reaching as high as 47%. Clones above 20 RNA copies held over 97% of molecules in CMV-specific effector cells but under 1% in naive cells. Modeling indicated approximately 2.7 TCR RNA copies recovered per cell, compared with roughly 10 by digital PCR, which implies a capture efficiency of about 27%. The naive libraries included spiked-in Jurkat TCR RNA (roughly nine copies' worth), and this Jurkat TCR RNA is not part of the donor repertoire. Identical TCR molecules sharing a barcode could cause highly expanded clone sizes to be underestimated. Even against a background of some 1 million naive CD8 T cells, spiked-in Jurkat TCR RNA amounting to a single cell's worth was reported to be detectable.

Libraries of naive CD8 T cells were built from anywhere between about 18,000 and 1,000,000 sorted cells, with 10%, 30% or 50% of the purified RNA used. Naive CD8 T cells were FACS-sorted as CD8+CD4-CCR7+CD45RA+ on a BD FACSAria II into RLT Plus buffer. To test detection sensitivity, Jurkat RNA equal to around 10 TCR copies was added to samples of about 20,000-1,000,000 naive CD8 T cells. CD8 T cells were enriched with RosetteSep CD8+ T Cell Enrichment Cocktail and Ficoll-Paque, followed by ACK red cell lysis. The library came from PCR. TCRdb shows the sequencer as Illumina HiSeq 4000. Preparation of bulk TCR libraries followed a previously described approach, with the TCR primers listed in Table S5. Total RNA was purified with the Qiagen AllPrep DNA/RNA kit. Before any analysis, reads coming from multiple sequencing runs of the same library were combined into one pool. In the source study's methods: Reads were retained only if an exact TCR constant sequence was present, and the retained reads were trimmed to 150 nt and grouped according to their 12-nt molecular barcodes. Reads within each barcode group were sub-clustered using a 15% Levenshtein threshold, and quality-weighted consensus sequences were constructed for each RNA molecule. Non-functional sequences were excluded, and lower-count sequences lying one edit away from another sequence were also excluded. Based on fitting two negative binomial distributions, any barcode sub-cluster with under 20% of the maximum read count was discarded. TCRdb handled the public reads itself, with Q25 trimming in fastp and clone calling in MiXCR, and kept productive beta chains. Each entry merges the rows of one CDR3 protein and shows their most common DNA and genes. The V and J calls shown here were made by TCRdb, not taken from the authors' results. Counted in this sample were fewer than 100,000 distinct CDR3 sequences; approximately 22% of them appeared once. The top ten hold roughly 1% of the sample.

CDR1 and CDR2 were assigned from the germline V gene as SGHTA and FQGNSA. From the cysteine through the phenylalanine, the CDR3 covers 14 amino acids. The only DNA kept is the CDR3, 42 bases in frame from the first base. Trimming accounts for 7 bases at V and 1 base at J, while the number of junction bases matched to no gene is 7. This chain joins TRBV7-2 to TRBJ2-7, with 7 bases in between that match TRBD2. This sequence originates from a human donor in good health. Some libraries in this study had Jurkat cell RNA spiked in. What was sequenced was naive CD8+ T cells from blood, with Jurkat cell RNA spiked in. The cell subset or site label corresponds to: FACS-sorted CD8+CD4-CCR7+CD45RA+ naive T cells. The DNA is TGTGCCAGCACCATTAGCGGGCTTTCCTACGAGCAGTACTTC. Its coded protein is CASTISGLSYEQYF.